Here is one T cell receptor beta chain with its context. This sample stems from a study of blood T cell repertoires in COVID-19. Study details: Samples came from the United States, Italy and Spain, spanning acute and convalescent COVID-19. T cells, B-cell-depleted T cells, or PBMCs supplied cDNA or gDNA.

The CDR3 loop spans 16 amino acids. V trimming: 3 bases; J trimming: 3 bases; junction bases outside the gene matches: 10. In germline, CDR1 is SGDLS, CDR2 YYNGEE. Authors' methods: Researchers report that nucleated cell counts were estimated from reference gene primer amplification. Profiled with immunoSEQ multiplex PCR; TCRdb holds only in-frame clones, not every one. The DNA gave D and trimming, while V, J and clone size come from that table. The table has 120,000 to 150,000 clones, around 83% seen once; the top ten hold around 8.5%. The sample taken for sequencing was peripheral blood. The sequence came from a woman aged 55-69 years with acute or convalescent COVID-19. The genes are TRBV9 and TRBJ2-5; 8 nucleotides line up with TRBD1. In DNA, the CDR3 is TGTGCCAGCAGCGAGAGGGTTGCAGGGGGCAAAGAGACCCAGTACTTC. Encoded protein: CASSERVAGGKETQYF.